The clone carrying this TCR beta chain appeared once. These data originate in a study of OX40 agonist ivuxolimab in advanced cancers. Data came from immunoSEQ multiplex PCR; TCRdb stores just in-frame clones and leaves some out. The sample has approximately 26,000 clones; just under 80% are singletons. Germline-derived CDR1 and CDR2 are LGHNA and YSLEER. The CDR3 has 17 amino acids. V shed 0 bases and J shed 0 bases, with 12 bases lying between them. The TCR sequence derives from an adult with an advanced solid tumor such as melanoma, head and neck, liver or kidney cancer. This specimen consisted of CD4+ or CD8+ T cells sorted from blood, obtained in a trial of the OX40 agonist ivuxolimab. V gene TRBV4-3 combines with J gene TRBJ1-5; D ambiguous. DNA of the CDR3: TGCGCCAGCAGCCAAGATGATCACAGATATAGCAATCAGCCCCAGCATTTT. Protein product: CASSQDDHRYSNQPQHF.